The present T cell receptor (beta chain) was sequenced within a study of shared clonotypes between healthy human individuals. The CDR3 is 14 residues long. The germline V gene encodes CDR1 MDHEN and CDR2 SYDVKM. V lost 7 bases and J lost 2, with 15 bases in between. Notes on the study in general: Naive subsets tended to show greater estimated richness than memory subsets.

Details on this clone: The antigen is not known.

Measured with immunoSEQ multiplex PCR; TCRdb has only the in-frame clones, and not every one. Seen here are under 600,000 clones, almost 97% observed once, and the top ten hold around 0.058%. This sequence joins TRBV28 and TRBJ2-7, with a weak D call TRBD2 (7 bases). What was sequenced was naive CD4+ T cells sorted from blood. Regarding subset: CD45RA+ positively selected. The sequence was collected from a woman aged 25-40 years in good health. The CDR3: CASTSGTTPYEQYF. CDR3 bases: TGTGCCAGCACCAGCGGGACAACCCCCTACGAGCAGTACTTC. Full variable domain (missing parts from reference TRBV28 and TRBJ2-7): DVKVTQSSRYLVKRTGEKVFLECVQDMDHENMFWYRQDPGLGLRLIYFSYDVKMKEKGDIPEGYSVSREKKERFSLILESASTNQTSMYLCASTSGTTPYEQYFGPGTRLTVT.